Listed here are 22 T cell receptor beta chains from one sample, sequenced in a study of regulatory T cells in long-lasting Graves disease. Arm-PCR with iRepertoire HTBI primers amplified the CDR3 regions for these TCR beta libraries. TCRdb fed the multiplex PCR reads into MiXCR, producing one record per CDR3 protein. The data contain roughly 410,000 distinct CDR3 sequences, around 16% of them singletons. The time point was: newly diagnosed GD, antithyroid drugs for less than 3 months. Following extraction of RNA from PBMCs, that RNA was used to make the TCR library. A further study also used this sample, focusing on T cells in Graves' hyperthyroidism and ophthalmopathy.

Sequencing was performed on peripheral blood mononuclear cells (PBMCs), taken at new diagnosis, from a patient treated with antithyroid drugs. The receptors originated from a woman aged 40-49 years with Graves disease.

This clonotype was seen many times. The chain employs TRBV24-1 and TRBJ2-7, with a possible D match to TRBD2 (6 bases). Germline CDR1 reads KGHDR; CDR2 reads SFDVKD. The V end was cut by 3 bases, the J end by 6 bases, with 17 bases between. The CDR3 runs to 15 residues. The DNA for the CDR3 is TGTGCCACCAGTGATACCGGGACTCCGGACGGCGAGCAGTACTTC. Protein product: CATSDTGTPDGEQYF.

At least ten counts were recorded for this clonotype. This chain joins TRBV12-3 or TRBV12-4 and TRBJ2-1, with 7 bases identical to TRBD2. The CDR3 has 15 amino acids. V lost 3 bases to trimming and J lost 0 bases; unmatched junction nucleotides: 2. The DNA of the CDR3 is TGTGCCAGCAGTTTGGGACTACCCTCCTACAATGAGCAGTTCTTC. This gives the protein CASSLGLPSYNEQFF.

This clonotype was observed many times. This chain links TRBV10-3 with TRBJ2-7; TRBD1 might be the D (6 bases). Looked up from germline, CDR1 is ENHRY and CDR2 is SYGVKD. V gave up 4 bases and J gave up 5 bases, with 12 bases separating them. The length of the CDR3 is 13 residues. In nucleotides, the CDR3 is TGTGCCATCAGTGTTCAGGGGTCCAACGAGCAGTACTTC. It specifies CAISVQGSNEQYF.

This clonotype was recorded a few times. This sequence joins TRBV11-2 and TRBJ2-2, with a weak D call TRBD2 (5 bases). This CDR3 comprises 14 residues. Trimming shortened V by 6 bases and J by 6 bases, and 14 bases separated the two germline ends. In germline, CDR1 is SGHAT, CDR2 FQNNGV. This CDR3 is CASSFDREPGELFF. CDR3 sequence (DNA): TGTGCCAGCAGTTTCGATAGGGAGCCCGGGGAGCTGTTTTTT.

The chain is built from TRBV27 and TRBJ2-7; tentative D call: TRBD2 (6 bases). Germline assignment: CDR1 MNHEY and CDR2 SMNVEV (reference sequence). This CDR3 comprises 14 residues. Trimming stripped 6 bases from V and 6 bases from J, with 18 bases between. The CDR3: CASRLRGESSEQYF. CDR3 nucleotides: TGTGCCAGCAGATTGCGGGGCGAGAGCAGCGAGCAGTACTTC.

With respect to this clonotype: A much larger clone differs by one base, so this may be a read error. The chain recombines TRBV9 with TRBJ2-2; 7 nucleotides line up with TRBD2. The CDR3 is 15 amino acids. V lost 2 bases and J lost 5; bases outside the gene matches: 6. Germline assignment: CDR1 SGDLS and CDR2 YYNGEE. The CDR3 nucleotides read TGTGCCAGCAGCGTTAGTGGGGAGGGGACCGGGGAGCTGTTTTTT. It encodes CASSVSGEGTGELFF. The variable domain in full, with the rest retrieved from reference TRBV9 and TRBJ2-2, is DSGVTQTPKHLITATGQRVTLRCSPRSGDLSVYWYQQSLDQGLQFLIQYYNGEERAKGNILERFSAQQFPDLHSELNLSSLELGDSALYFCASSVSGEGTGELFFGEGSRLTVL.

This chain connects TRBV5-4 to TRBJ2-1, with 7 nucleotides matching TRBD2. The V gene's germline CDR1 is SGHNT and CDR2 YYREEE (reference sequence). CDR3 length equals 16 residues. Unmatched junction bases numbered 7, after V lost 0 bases and J lost 4 bases. In DNA form, the CDR3 reads TGTGCCAGCAGCTTGGCCGCTAGCGGAATATACAATGAGCAGTTCTTC. Translated, it gives CASSLAASGIYNEQFF.

This clonotype was observed many times. The chain is built from TRBV24-1 and TRBJ2-5; 12 bases are shared with TRBD2. Looked up from germline, CDR1 is KGHDR and CDR2 is SFDVKD. Germline trimming cut 5 bases from V and 5 bases from J; bases unmatched to any gene: 5. The CDR3 contains 15 residues. CDR3 sequence reads: CATSGTSGAVETQYF. The CDR3 nucleotides are TGTGCCACCAGTGGGACTAGCGGGGCCGTGGAGACCCAGTACTTC.

This clonotype has only one observation. A read error is the likely source, as a far larger clone sits one nucleotide away. CDR3 sequence (DNA): TGTGCCGGCAGCGGTACTTGGGACAGGGGTGGGGAGACCCAGTACTTC. Amino acid sequence: CAGSGTWDRGGETQYF. The chain is built from TRBV7-8 and TRBJ2-5, with 10 bases identical to TRBD1. This CDR3 has 16 amino acids. Germline CDR1 reads SGHVS; CDR2 reads FQNEAQ.

This clonotype was observed a handful of times. V is TRBV20-1 and J is TRBJ1-2; TRBD1 matches at 9 bases. The germline V gene has CDR1 DFQATT and CDR2 SNEGSKA (reference sequence). V trimming: 3 bases; J trimming: 6 bases; junction bases outside the gene matches: 2. CDR3 length: 12 residues. The CDR3, as DNA: TGCAGTGCTAGCCGGGACAGGGATGGCTACACCTTC. Encoded protein: CSASRDRDGYTF.

This clonotype was picked up a small number of times. The chain links TRBV3-1 to TRBJ2-7; TRBD2 matches 13 bases. The CDR3 length is 17 residues. With 1 base clipped from V and 1 base from J, the junction kept 4 bases outside the gene matches. The V gene's germline CDR1 is LGHDT and CDR2 YNNKEL (reference sequence). The CDR3 region is CASSQGTSGRRSYEQYF. The CDR3 bases are TGTGCCAGCAGCCAAGGGACTAGCGGGAGAAGGTCCTACGAGCAGTACTTC.

Points on this clonotype: The junction does not match germline at one end; this may be a read error. The chain uses TRBV5-6 and TRBJ2-3, with TRBD2 matching over 11 bases. The germline V gene encodes CDR1 SGHDT and CDR2 YYEEEE. This CDR3 is built from 17 residues. CDR3 sequence: CAGSLALAGGRADTQYF. The CDR3 nucleotides are TGTGCCGGCAGCTTGGCCCTAGCGGGAGGTAGGGCAGATACGCAGTATTTT. The full variable domain, its missing parts supplied by reference TRBV5-6 and TRBJ2-3, is DAGVTQSPTHLIKTRGQQVTLRCSPKSGHDTVSWYQQALGQGPQFIFQYYEEEERQRGNFPDRFSGHQFPNYSSELNVNALLLGDSALYLCAGSLALAGGRADTQYFGPGTRLTVL.

This clonotype has at least ten counts. The rearrangement uses TRBV29-1 and TRBJ1-1; D gene ambiguous. The CDR3 extends over 13 amino acids. Germline V CDR1 and CDR2: SQVTM, ANQGSEA. The germline V and J ends were trimmed by 2 bases and 3 bases, with 10 bases remaining between them. The CDR3 sequence is CSVERQLDTEAFF. The CDR3 DNA reads as TGCAGCGTTGAAAGGCAGCTGGACACTGAAGCTTTCTTT.

In its sample, this clonotype was seen many times. The V and J genes are TRBV12-3 or TRBV12-4 and TRBJ2-2; 8 bases match TRBD1. The CDR3 length is 15 residues. The V and J ends lost 0 bases and 6 bases, in that order; junction bases with no gene match: 3. The DNA for the CDR3 is TGTGCCAGCAGTTTAGCGGTACAGGGGGCCGGGGAGCTGTTTTTT. Its translation is CASSLAVQGAGELFF.

This clonotype showed up many times. The CDR3 reads CASSEGSATSTDTQYF. Written as DNA, the CDR3 is TGTGCCAGCAGTGAGGGGTCTGCCACCAGCACAGATACGCAGTATTTT. The chain carries TRBV2 and TRBJ2-3; D is unresolved. Per germline, CDR1 SNHLY and CDR2 FYNNEI. The V gene lost 3 bases and the J gene lost 0 bases, with 13 bases spanning the gap. This CDR3 region has 16 residues.

This clonotype was counted at least ten times. The rearrangement joins TRBV20-1 to TRBJ1-6, with 9 bases matching TRBD1. The CDR3 has 15 amino acids. With V trimmed by 0 bases and J by 8 bases, 5 bases remained unmatched. Germline lookup yields CDR1 DFQATT and CDR2 SNEGSKA (reference sequence). CDR3 region: CSARDPQGADSPLHF. For the CDR3, the DNA is TGCAGTGCTAGAGATCCACAGGGGGCGGATTCACCCCTCCACTTT.

In its sample, this clonotype was seen many times. The chain combines TRBV10-3 with TRBJ2-7; TRBD2 matches 10 bases. V trimming: 0 bases; J trimming: 1 base; junction bases outside the gene matches: 3. Germline V gives CDR1 ENHRY, CDR2 SYGVKD. The CDR3 spans 16 residues. CDR3 nucleotides: TGTGCCATCAGTGAGTCACCTAGCGGGAGTTCCTACGAGCAGTACTTC. Protein: CAISESPSGSSYEQYF.

At least ten counts were recorded for this clonotype. V gene TRBV7-4 combines with J gene TRBJ2-7; 8 nucleotides agree with TRBD1. V shed 2 bases, J shed 7 bases, and the junction held 16 bases outside the gene matches. From germline, CDR1 is SGHVT and CDR2 SQSDAQ. This CDR3 is built from 17 residues. Here the CDR3 reads CASSLSHIRGLYPEQYF. The CDR3 nucleotides are TGTGCCAGCAGCTTATCGCATATCAGGGGGCTATATCCGGAGCAGTACTTC. Complete variable domain (other parts from reference TRBV7-4 and TRBJ2-7): GAGVSQSPRYKVAKRGRDVALRCDSISGHVTLYWYRQTLGQGSEVLTYSQSDAQRDKSGRPSGRFSAERPERSVSTLKIQRTEQGDSAVYLCASSLSHIRGLYPEQYFGPGTRLTVT.

This clonotype appeared many times. The V and J genes are TRBV7-9 and TRBJ1-6, with unresolved D. CDR3 length equals 15 residues. The ends were cut back, 4 bases at V and 7 bases at J, with 14 bases in the middle. In germline, CDR1 is SEHNR, CDR2 FQNEAQ (reference sequence). The CDR3, as DNA: TGTGCCAGCAGCTCCTCCAAGTGGGAGAATTCACCCCTCCACTTT. It codes for CASSSSKWENSPLHF.

This clonotype was recorded many times. The chain carries TRBV7-2 and TRBJ2-2, with a tentative D call TRBD2 (6 bases). The CDR3 totals 17 residues. The germline V gene has CDR1 SGHTA and CDR2 FQGNSA. Trimming pared 1 base from V and 2 bases from J, leaving 14 bases between. The CDR3 protein is CASSLGRLASNTGELFF. As DNA, the CDR3 is TGTGCCAGCAGCTTAGGGAGGCTAGCGTCCAACACCGGGGAGCTGTTTTTT.

V and J are TRBV7-9 and TRBJ2-7; the D gene is possibly TRBD2 (6 bases). The germline CDR1 and CDR2 sequences are SEHNR and FQNEAQ (reference sequence). This CDR3 comprises 16 residues. The V gene lost 4 bases and the J gene lost 4 bases, with 20 bases spanning the gap. The CDR3 coding sequence is TGTGCCAGCAGCTATCCGGAGATGCGCGGGACTTACGAGCAGTACTTC. Residues: CASSYPEMRGTYEQYF.

This clonotype has a count of ten or more. The chain recombines TRBV7-3 with TRBJ2-1; TRBD2 is a possible D gene (6 bases). The CDR3 totals 15 residues. V was clipped by 5 bases and J by 2 bases, with 13 bases between them. Germline V gene sequence: CDR1 SGHTA, CDR2 FQGTGA. The CDR3 here is CASSVTGGAYNEQFF. In nucleotides, the CDR3 is TGTGCCAGCAGCGTCACGGGCGGGGCCTACAATGAGCAGTTCTTC.